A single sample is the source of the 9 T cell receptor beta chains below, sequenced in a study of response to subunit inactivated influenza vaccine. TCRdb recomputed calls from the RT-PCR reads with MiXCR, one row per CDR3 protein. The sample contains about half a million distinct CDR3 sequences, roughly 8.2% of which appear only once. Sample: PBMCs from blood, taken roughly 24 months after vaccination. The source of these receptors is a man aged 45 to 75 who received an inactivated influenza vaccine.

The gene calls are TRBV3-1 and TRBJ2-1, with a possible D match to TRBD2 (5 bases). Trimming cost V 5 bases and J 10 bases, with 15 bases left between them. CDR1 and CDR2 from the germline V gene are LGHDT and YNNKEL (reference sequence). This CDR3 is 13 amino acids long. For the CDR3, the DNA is TGTGCCAGCAGCAGGACTCGCCCGGCGGAGCAGTTCTTC. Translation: CASSRTRPAEQFF.

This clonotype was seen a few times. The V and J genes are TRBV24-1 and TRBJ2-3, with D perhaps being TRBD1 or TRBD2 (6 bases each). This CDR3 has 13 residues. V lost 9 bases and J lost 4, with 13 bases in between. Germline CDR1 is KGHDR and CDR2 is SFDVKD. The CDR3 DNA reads TGTGCCACCGCAAGGGGGGAGGCAGATACGCAGTATTTT. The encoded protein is CATARGEADTQYF.

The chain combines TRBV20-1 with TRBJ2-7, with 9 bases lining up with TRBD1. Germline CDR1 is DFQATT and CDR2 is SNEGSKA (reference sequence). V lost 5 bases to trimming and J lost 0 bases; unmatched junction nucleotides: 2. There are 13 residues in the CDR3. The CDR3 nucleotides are TGCAGTGCTCCGGACAGGGGCTCCTACGAGCAGTACTTC. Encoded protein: CSAPDRGSYEQYF.

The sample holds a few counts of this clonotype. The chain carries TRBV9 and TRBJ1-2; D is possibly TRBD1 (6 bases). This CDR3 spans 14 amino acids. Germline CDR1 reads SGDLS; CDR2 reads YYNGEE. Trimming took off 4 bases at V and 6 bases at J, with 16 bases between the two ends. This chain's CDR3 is CASSRGQTRDGYTF. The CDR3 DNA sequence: TGTGCCAGCAGCAGAGGACAGACACGGGATGGCTACACCTTC. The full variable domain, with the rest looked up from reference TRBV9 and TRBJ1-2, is DSGVTQTPKHLITATGQRVTLRCSPRSGDLSVYWYQQSLDQGLQFLIQYYNGEERAKGNILERFSAQQFPDLHSELNLSSLELGDSALYFCASSRGQTRDGYTFGSGTRLTVV.

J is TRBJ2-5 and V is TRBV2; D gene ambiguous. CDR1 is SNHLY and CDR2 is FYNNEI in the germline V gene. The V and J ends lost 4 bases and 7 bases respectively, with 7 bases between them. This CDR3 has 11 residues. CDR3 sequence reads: CASSGAGTQYF. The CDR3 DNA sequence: TGTGCCAGCAGTGGAGCCGGGACCCAGTACTTC.

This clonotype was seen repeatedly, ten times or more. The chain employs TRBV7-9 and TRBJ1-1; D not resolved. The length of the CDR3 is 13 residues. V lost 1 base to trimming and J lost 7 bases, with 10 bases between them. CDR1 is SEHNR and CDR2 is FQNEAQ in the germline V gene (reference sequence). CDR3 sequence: CASSLDLKGEAFF. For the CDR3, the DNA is TGTGCCAGCAGCTTAGATTTAAAAGGTGAAGCTTTCTTT.

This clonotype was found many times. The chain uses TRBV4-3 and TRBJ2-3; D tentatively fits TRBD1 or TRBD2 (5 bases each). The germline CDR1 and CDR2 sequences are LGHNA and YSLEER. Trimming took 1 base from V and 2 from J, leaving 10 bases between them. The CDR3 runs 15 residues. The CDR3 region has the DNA TGCGCCAGCAGCCAAGGGGGACGGATCACAGATACGCAGTATTTT. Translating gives CASSQGGRITDTQYF.

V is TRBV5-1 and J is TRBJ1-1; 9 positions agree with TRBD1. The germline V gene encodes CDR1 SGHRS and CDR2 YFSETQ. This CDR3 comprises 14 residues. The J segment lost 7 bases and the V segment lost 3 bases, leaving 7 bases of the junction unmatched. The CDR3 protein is CASSYQDRGVEAFF. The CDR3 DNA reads TGCGCCAGCAGCTACCAGGACAGGGGAGTTGAAGCTTTCTTT.

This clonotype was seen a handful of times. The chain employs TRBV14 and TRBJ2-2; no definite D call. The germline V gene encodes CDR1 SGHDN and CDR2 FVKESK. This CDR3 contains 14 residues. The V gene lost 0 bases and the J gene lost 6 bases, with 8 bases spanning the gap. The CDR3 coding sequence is TGTGCCAGCAGCCAAGATTGGAGTTCCGGGGAGCTGTTTTTT. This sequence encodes CASSQDWSSGELFF.